This entry lists 11 T cell receptor beta chains sequenced from one sample in a study of blood T cell repertoires in COVID-19. The assay was immunoSEQ multiplex PCR, and TCRdb's table has in-frame clones only and misses some. The sample includes a few hundred thousand clones, 70% to 90% of them seen just once. What was sequenced was PBMCs or T cells enriched from blood (not recorded which). These receptors were collected from a woman younger than 35 who had recovered from COVID-19.

This sequence joins TRBV3-1 (or the pseudogene TRBV3-2) and TRBJ2-7; a weak D match, TRBD2 (6 bases). CDR1 is LGHDT, CDR2 YNNKEL, per germline (reference sequence). There are 14 residues in the CDR3. V shed 4 bases and J shed 1 base, with 11 bases lying between them. The CDR3 loop is CASSREGLSYEQYF. The CDR3 DNA reads TGTGCCAGCAGCCGAGAGGGACTGTCCTACGAGCAGTACTTC.

This clone was found once. The chain links TRBV6-5 to TRBJ2-5; 9 nucleotides align to TRBD2. The J segment lost 2 bases and the V segment lost 7 bases, leaving 2 bases of the junction unmatched. The CDR3 runs to 13 residues. The germline V gene encodes CDR1 MNHEY and CDR2 SVGAGI. CDR3 DNA sequence: TGTGCCAGCACGCTAGCGGGGCAAGAGACCCAGTACTTC. This sequence encodes CASTLAGQETQYF.

The genes are TRBV30 and TRBJ2-1, with a weak D call TRBD2 (6 bases). Trimming removed 4 bases from V and 9 bases from J, with 13 bases in between. The CDR3 has 12 amino acids. Germline V gene sequence: CDR1 GTSNPN, CDR2 SVGIG (reference sequence). In DNA, the CDR3 is TGTGCCTGGACCACGGAGGGAGTTGAGCAGTTCTTC. This translates into CAWTTEGVEQFF.

The chain couples TRBV7-8 to TRBJ2-4; 7 bases line up with TRBD2. Germline values: CDR1 SGHVS, CDR2 FQNEAQ. Losses at the gene ends were 1 base for V and 2 bases for J; bases not matched to a gene: 2. This CDR3 is built from 15 residues. The CDR3 nucleotides are TGTGCCAGCAGCTTAGAAGCGGGATCCAAAAACATTCAGTACTTC. This sequence encodes CASSLEAGSKNIQYF.

A single count supports this clone. The chain couples TRBV9 to TRBJ1-1; weak D call: TRBD1 (5 bases). Germline-derived CDR1 and CDR2 are SGDLS and YYNGEE. V lost 0 bases to trimming and J lost 1 base, with 10 bases between them. This CDR3 region has 15 residues. The CDR3 sequence: CASSVALQGNTEAFF. The DNA of the CDR3 is TGTGCCAGCAGCGTAGCTTTGCAGGGGAACACTGAAGCTTTCTTT.

This clone was seen only once. The V gene is TRBV3-1 (or the pseudogene TRBV3-2), the J gene TRBJ2-2; 10 bases fit TRBD2. The CDR3 is 14 residues long. Per the germline V gene, CDR1 is LGHDT and CDR2 is YNNKEL (reference sequence). V lost 7 bases and J lost 7; bases outside the gene matches: 6. The CDR3 DNA is TGTGCCAGCACCACTAGCGGGACGAACGGGGAGCTGTTTTTT. It is translated as CASTTSGTNGELFF.

The CDR3 nucleotides read TGTGCCAGCAGCTTAACCCTGGGGCAGAAGGATACGCAGTATTTT. Amino acid sequence: CASSLTLGQKDTQYF. The chain recombines TRBV7-3 with TRBJ2-3; D is possibly TRBD1 (5 bases). This CDR3 spans 15 amino acids. Looked up from germline, CDR1 is SGHTA and CDR2 is FQGTGA. Trimming took 0 bases from V and 6 from J, leaving 13 bases between them. Full variable domain (outside the CDR3, taken from reference TRBV7-3 and TRBJ2-3): GAGVSQTPSNKVTEKGKYVELRCDPISGHTALYWYRQSLGQGPEFLIYFQGTGAADDSGLPNDRFFAVRPEGSVSTLKIQRTERGDSAVYLCASSLTLGQKDTQYFGPGTRLTVL.

This clone appeared a few times. The rearrangement links TRBV7-9 to TRBJ2-1; TRBD2 aligns across 13 bases. CDR1 is SEHNR, CDR2 FQNEAQ, per germline (reference sequence). CDR3 length: 16 amino acids. V lost 4 bases, J lost 7 bases, and 7 bases stayed unmatched. CDR3 sequence reads: CASSSGTSGTPNEQFF. The CDR3 DNA follows: TGTGCCAGCAGCTCCGGGACTAGCGGGACCCCAAATGAGCAGTTCTTC.

The chain links TRBV6-5 to TRBJ1-2; D possibly corresponds to TRBD1 (5 bases). CDR3 length: 15 residues. Trimming cost V 8 bases and J 4 bases, with 20 bases left between them. Germline loops: CDR1 MNHEY, CDR2 SVGAGI. The CDR3 loop is CASRGENRRVYGYTF. In DNA, the CDR3 is TGTGCCAGCCGGGGGGAGAACAGGAGGGTCTATGGCTACACCTTC.

This clone was recorded only once. The chain couples TRBV19 to TRBJ1-5; D is unresolved. The V end lost 5 bases, the J end lost 7 bases, and 18 bases lay between the germline ends. The CDR3 consists of 15 residues. CDR1 is LNHDA, CDR2 SQIVND, per germline (reference sequence). CDR3 region: CASSPAGRREQPQHF. CDR3 nucleotide sequence: TGTGCCAGTAGTCCGGCCGGGAGAAGGGAACAGCCCCAGCATTTT.

The gene calls are TRBV3-1 (or the pseudogene TRBV3-2) and TRBJ1-1; D ambiguous. CDR3 length equals 12 residues. The germline gives CDR1 LGHDT, CDR2 YNNKEL (reference sequence). V gave up 5 bases and J gave up 3 bases, with 7 bases separating them. CDR3 residues: CASSSIDTEAFF. CDR3 nucleotides: TGTGCCAGCAGCTCAATTGACACTGAAGCTTTCTTT.